These 22 T cell receptor beta chains originate from one sample sequenced in a study of T cell repertoires in ileal Crohn's disease (dated 2019 in TCRdb). The library was obtained by the immunoSEQ multiplex PCR assay. In TCRdb, the immuneACCESS table is reduced to in-frame sequences with V and J assigned. These tables do not hold every clone; where another copy was compared, an unresolved V gene accounts for under half, and the others remain unexplained. The sample table records about 8,000 clones; 85% of these occur just once. The top ten constitute about 11% of the sample. This specimen's time point label, interpreted: inflamed ileum from the surgical specimen. Sequencing was done on a sample of ileal tissue. These receptors came from an adult with Crohn's disease.

The gene calls are TRBV18 and TRBJ2-7, with a weak D call TRBD1 (5 bases). Germline V gene sequence: CDR1 KGHSH, CDR2 LQKENI. This CDR3 has 15 amino acids. V was pared by 3 bases and J by 1 base, with 13 bases between. CDR3 sequence reads: CASSPARGSSYEQYF. As DNA, the CDR3 is TGTGCCAGCTCACCGGCAAGGGGTTCTTCCTACGAGCAGTACTTC.

The chain joins TRBV6-1 to TRBJ1-2, with D perhaps TRBD1 (5 bases). Trimming took 7 bases from V and 4 from J, leaving 10 bases between them. Germline V gene lookup returns CDR1 MNHNS and CDR2 SASEGT. This CDR3 spans 12 amino acids. CDR3 in DNA: TGTGCCAGCACTGCAGGGACCTATGGCTACACCTTC. Translation gives CASTAGTYGYTF.

This clone came up once. J is TRBJ1-6 and V is TRBV5-6; the match to TRBD1 covers 7 bases. J was trimmed by 2 bases and V by 2 bases; bases with no gene match: 4. CDR1 SGHDT and CDR2 YYEEEE come from the germline V gene. This CDR3 is built from 16 residues. DNA for the CDR3: TGTGCCAGCAGCTTCTACAGGGGCGCCTATAATTCACCCCTCCACTTT. Protein: CASSFYRGAYNSPLHF.

The chain has TRBV28 and TRBJ1-5; D is unclear. V shed 8 bases and J shed 4 bases, with 9 bases lying between them. Germline V CDR1 and CDR2: MDHEN, SYDVKM. The CDR3 length is 12 residues. In nucleotides, the CDR3 is TGTGCCAGCGTAGTTCAAAATCAGCCCCAGCATTTT. This codes for CASVVQNQPQHF.

The count of this clone is one. This chain connects TRBV18 to TRBJ1-1, with D perhaps TRBD1 (5 bases). Deletions cut 1 base from V and 5 bases from J, with 11 bases between. Germline V gene data show CDR1 as KGHSH and CDR2 as LQKENI. This CDR3 has 14 amino acids. The CDR3 region is CASSPLRGVTEAFF. CDR3 nucleotide sequence: TGTGCCAGCTCACCACTAAGAGGGGTAACTGAAGCTTTCTTT.

This clone was seen once. The chain carries TRBV2 and TRBJ2-1, with TRBD2 identical over 7 bases. The J segment lost 7 bases and the V segment lost 6 bases, leaving 9 bases of the junction unmatched. This CDR3 has 14 residues. From germline, CDR1 is SNHLY and CDR2 FYNNEI. CDR3 sequence (DNA): TGTGCCAGCAGGGAGGGAGGGATAGGAAATGAGCAGTTCTTC. It codes for CASREGGIGNEQFF.

The genes are TRBV5-1 and TRBJ2-5, with D perhaps given as TRBD1 or TRBD2 (6 bases each). The germline CDR1 and CDR2 sequences are SGHRS and YFSETQ. The V gene lost 3 bases and the J gene lost 0 bases, with 15 bases spanning the gap. The CDR3 spans 16 residues. The CDR3 spells CASSWDWTADQETQYF. The CDR3 DNA reads TGCGCCAGCAGCTGGGACTGGACAGCCGACCAAGAGACCCAGTACTTC.

The V call is TRBV5-4, the J call TRBJ2-5; D unclear. CDR3 length equals 13 residues. The germline V and J ends were trimmed by 0 bases and 3 bases, with 6 bases remaining between them. From germline, CDR1 is SGHNT and CDR2 YYREEE (reference sequence). The DNA of the CDR3 is TGTGCCAGCAGCTTGGAGCACGAAGAGACCCAGTACTTC. Amino acids: CASSLEHEETQYF.

The chain uses TRBV7-2 and TRBJ1-3; TRBD1 aligns across 7 bases. The CDR3 loop spans 15 amino acids. V shed 5 bases, J shed 4 bases, and the junction held 8 bases outside the gene matches. CDR1 and CDR2 from the germline V gene are SGHTA and FQGNSA. The CDR3 sequence: CASSPNRGPGNTIYF. The CDR3 bases are TGTGCCAGCAGCCCCAACAGGGGACCCGGAAACACCATATATTTT.

This clone appeared a few times. This sequence joins TRBV19 and TRBJ1-2; TRBD1 is a possible D gene (6 bases). CDR3 length: 16 residues. Germline values: CDR1 LNHDA, CDR2 SQIVND (reference sequence). Trimming removed 3 bases from V and 5 bases from J, with 19 bases in between. The CDR3 DNA reads as TGTGCCAGTAGTATGCTGTCAGGGGCGATAGGGTATGGCTACACCTTC. It specifies CASSMLSGAIGYGYTF. Together with reference TRBV19 and TRBJ1-2, the CDR3 gives the full variable domain: DGGITQSPKYLFRKEGQNVTLSCEQNLNHDAMYWYRQDPGQGLRLIYYSQIVNDFQKGDIAEGYSVSREKKESFPLTVTSAQKNPTAFYLCASSMLSGAIGYGYTFGSGTRLTVV.

This clone appeared a few times. The genes are TRBV7-2 and TRBJ1-6; D is unresolved. CDR3 size: 15 residues. The V gene's germline CDR1 is SGHTA and CDR2 FQGNSA. V gave up 1 base and J gave up 6 bases, with 10 bases separating them. CDR3 sequence: CASSLVASPNSPLHF. DNA for the CDR3: TGTGCCAGCAGCTTAGTGGCTTCCCCTAATTCACCCCTCCACTTT.

The V and J genes are TRBV6-5 and TRBJ1-1; D gene ambiguous. The germline V gene encodes CDR1 MNHEY and CDR2 SVGAGI. V lost 6 bases and J lost 5, with 19 bases in between. The CDR3 is 15 residues long. CDR3 DNA sequence: TGTGCCAGCAGACTCGGTTTTGGGGTTGGAACTGAAGCTTTCTTT. The encoded protein is CASRLGFGVGTEAFF.

This chain uses TRBV5-4 with TRBJ2-7; D not certain. The CDR3 runs to 12 residues. V lost 4 bases and J lost 0, with 5 bases in between. Germline V gives CDR1 SGHNT, CDR2 YYREEE (reference sequence). Written as DNA, the CDR3 is TGTGCCAGCAGCCAACTCTCCTACGAGCAGTACTTC. It specifies CASSQLSYEQYF.

This clone has only one observation. This chain connects TRBV19 to TRBJ1-1; D perhaps matches TRBD1 (5 bases). Per germline, CDR1 LNHDA and CDR2 SQIVND (reference sequence). The CDR3 length is 13 residues. V lost 0 bases to trimming and J lost 7 bases, with 9 bases between them. CDR3 sequence: CASSIEAGYEAFF. CDR3 DNA: TGTGCCAGTAGTATAGAGGCAGGGTATGAAGCTTTCTTT.

The chain joins TRBV29-1 to TRBJ1-2, with D hard to call. The germline V and J ends were trimmed by 6 bases and 7 bases, with 6 bases remaining between them. Germline V gene lookup returns CDR1 SQVTM and CDR2 ANQGSEA. The CDR3 runs 9 residues. In DNA form, the CDR3 reads TGCAGCGTGACAATTGGCTACACCTTC. Translated, it gives CSVTIGYTF.

The J gene is TRBJ1-2, the V gene TRBV5-1; 8 bases match TRBD1. This CDR3 has 13 residues. The trim removed 1 base at V and 8 bases at J, leaving 4 bases unmatched. Looked up from germline, CDR1 is SGHRS and CDR2 is YFSETQ. CDR3 nucleotides: TGCGCCAGCAGCTTGAAGGGGGACAGGGGCTACACCTTC. Translated, it gives CASSLKGDRGYTF.

The V and J genes are TRBV18 and TRBJ1-1; unclear D gene. The CDR3 is 13 amino acids. Germline loops: CDR1 KGHSH, CDR2 LQKENI. The ends were cut back, 4 bases at V and 0 bases at J, with 6 bases in the middle. This chain's CDR3 is CASSRVLNTEAFF. The CDR3 DNA follows: TGTGCCAGCTCACGAGTCCTGAACACTGAAGCTTTCTTT.

This clone showed up just a few times. The chain couples TRBV6-5 to TRBJ2-1, with a tentative D call TRBD1 (5 bases). Germline V lookup: CDR1 MNHEY, CDR2 SVGAGI. The CDR3 totals 12 residues. V was trimmed by 2 bases and J by 10 bases, leaving 9 bases between them. The CDR3 reads CASSYKGKEQFF. The CDR3 DNA reads as TGTGCCAGCAGTTACAAGGGGAAGGAGCAGTTCTTC.

This clone was observed a handful of times. The chain links TRBV18 to TRBJ1-2; D possibly corresponds to TRBD1 (6 bases). The V and J ends lost 6 bases and 4 bases respectively, with 12 bases between them. The CDR3 runs to 13 residues. The germline V gene encodes CDR1 KGHSH and CDR2 LQKENI. This chain's CDR3 is CASSEDRSYGYTF. The CDR3 DNA sequence: TGTGCCAGCTCCGAAGACAGGAGCTATGGCTACACCTTC.

This chain connects TRBV2 to TRBJ1-5; D is perhaps TRBD1 (5 bases). This CDR3 is built from 12 residues. CDR1 SNHLY and CDR2 FYNNEI come from the germline V gene. The V end was cut by 6 bases, the J end by 7 bases, with 10 bases between. The DNA for the CDR3 is TGTGCCAGCAGCCGACAGCAGCAGCCCCAGCATTTT. Translated, it gives CASSRQQQPQHF.

The chain employs TRBV10-2 and TRBJ2-7, with D maybe TRBD2 (6 bases). V lost 5 bases, J lost 0 bases, and 11 bases lay in between. CDR3 length: 14 residues. CDR1 is WSHSY and CDR2 is SAAADI in the germline V gene. The CDR3 region is CASSPAGSSYEQYF. The CDR3 region has the DNA TGCGCCAGCAGTCCCGCCGGGAGCTCCTACGAGCAGTACTTC.

The CDR3 bases are TGTGCCAGTAGTATAGGGGGTGTGAACACTGAAGCTTTCTTT. It specifies CASSIGGVNTEAFF. V usage is TRBV19 and J usage is TRBJ1-1; no clear D gene. Per germline, CDR1 LNHDA and CDR2 SQIVND (reference sequence). CDR3 length: 14 amino acids. Trimming stripped 1 base from V and 0 bases from J, with 6 bases between. The full variable domain, in which reference TRBV19 and TRBJ1-1 provide the parts outside the CDR3, is DGGITQSPKYLFRKEGQNVTLSCEQNLNHDAMYWYRQDPGQGLRLIYYSQIVNDFQKGDIAEGYSVSREKKESFPLTVTSAQKNPTAFYLCASSIGGVNTEAFFGQGTRLTVV.